The source of this TCR beta chain is a study of T cells in Graves' hyperthyroidism and ophthalmopathy (dated by TCRdb to between 2018 and 2020). Study-level background: Peripheral blood samples were taken at initial diagnosis, before any treatment was given. In addition, the study compared T-cell repertoires in thyroid tissue and in blood from roughly 6 Graves' hyperthyroidism patients. An independent validation cohort of 18 to 20 hyperthyroidism patients and approximately 15 patients who later progressed to ophthalmopathy tested prospective prediction of ophthalmopathy. After sampling, hyperthyroidism patients received methimazole starting at 30 mg daily, and ophthalmopathy patients received high-dose intravenous methylprednisolone. The paper reports TCR Vbeta CDR3 sequencing of approximately 140 peripheral blood samples: under 45 ophthalmopathy, about 75 hyperthyroidism and around 17 progressor patients. To identify distinguishing TCR V-J signatures, a discovery cohort of 95 to 100 patients was used, comprising 43 with Graves' ophthalmopathy and some 57 with stable Graves' hyperthyroidism. The 75 to 100 discovery patients were randomly split 7:3 into training and test sets.

A remark on this clonotype: Its binding antigen is unknown. The sample holds no much larger clone one base away, and base qualities are not on file.

The TCR beta CDR3 regions were amplified from RNA transcripts. For the first round of RT-PCR on the TCR CDR3, the HTBI primer set was used together with the Qiagen OneStep RT-PCR kit. The libraries were constructed in a second round of multiplex PCR and then size-selected and purified. The libraries were sequenced on an Illumina HiSeq2000 using paired-end 100 bp reads. The authors processed their data as follows. SOAPnuke was used to process the raw data, with reads discarded if the reads contained adapters or uncalled bases, had a mean Phred below 15, or lacked an exact constant-primer or identifier match. COPE v1.2.5 was used to merge high-quality paired reads, and clonotypes were defined as unique nucleotide sequences. MiTCR v1.1 was used to align clonotypes to the IMGT TRBV, TRBD and TRBJ reference segments. The analysis included only V-J combinations with a frequency above 0.0001, which together covered roughly 99% of the repertoires. A TCS score was defined as the ratio of F50 (clonal expansion) to E x V (chaos), with BLOSUM62-based TCRdist applied between CDR3 peptides within each V-J. Welch's t-statistics and random forest reduced some 510 V-J features to 10 to 15, which were used in a naive Bayes classifier (R e1071). The raw public data were reprocessed by TCRdb itself: fastp quality trimming at Q25, MiXCR clonotype calling, in-frame beta chains only. Rows merge per CDR3 protein into single entries with the most common DNA and genes. TCRdb's processing, not the authors', yielded these V and J calls. For this sample there are fewer than 500,000 distinct CDR3 sequences; about 14% appear just once. The top ten clones comprise around 20% of the sample.

Ophthalmopathy patients had moderately to severely active disease, with a Clinical Activity Score of 3 or more, a NOSPECS grade of 4 or more, and a disease duration of less than 3 months. Exclusion was applied to patients with uncontrolled infections, other autoimmune diseases, pregnancy or lactation. Diagnoses relied on clinical symptoms, serum thyroxine and TRAb, thyroid ultrasound and orbital computed tomography. PBMCs were separated from over 9 ml of fresh peripheral blood using Ficoll-Paque density gradient centrifugation. Total RNA was extracted using Trizol reagent, and RNA quality was assessed on an Agilent 2100 Bioanalyzer. The germline V gene encodes CDR1 MNHNS and CDR2 SASEGT. Spanning cysteine to phenylalanine, the CDR3 consists of 14 amino acids. Only the CDR3 portion is preserved as DNA: 42 bases, with reading frame beginning at the first base. Trimming at the junction amounts to 6 bases on V and 8 bases on J, and the germline ends lie 19 bases apart.

The investigation overall reported the following: Most expanded thyroid clonotypes (frequency above 0.001) were also found in blood, which suggests that blood repertoires may mirror thyroid immune responses. During validation, the model predicted progression to ophthalmopathy a median of approximately six months ahead of onset, with just under 71% sensitivity and less than 85% specificity. Sample size was not statistically predetermined, and investigators were not blinded to group allocation. A 13 V-J signature model separated ophthalmopathy from stable hyperthyroidism, with approximately 87% sensitivity and about 81% specificity in cross-validation and 80%/75% in testing.

The sequence joins TRBV6-1 to TRBJ1-2; possibly the D gene is TRBD1, per 6 matching bases. Sequencing used blood. The receptor's source is a woman aged 25 to 39 with Graves' ophthalmopathy. Here the CDR3 is given as CASSQSFGTTGYTF. The nucleotides are TGTGCCAGCAGCCAGTCCTTCGGGACAACGGGCTACACCTTC.